The 30 T cell receptor beta chains given below trace back to one sample, sequenced in a study of cytomegalovirus exposure and HLA in healthy donors. The assay was immunoSEQ multiplex PCR, and TCRdb's table has in-frame clones only and misses some. The table has approximately 100,000 clones, more than 70% seen once; the top ten hold approximately 2%. The sequenced material came from PBMCs. These receptors came from a woman aged 18-29 years in good health and CMV-seronegative.

The V call is TRBV6-5, the J call TRBJ1-2; D gene unclear. The CDR3 sequence is 15 residues long. Trimming took off 0 bases at V and 4 bases at J, with 12 bases between the two ends. Germline lookup yields CDR1 MNHEY and CDR2 SVGAGI. CDR3 protein: CASSYSALSFYGYTF. The CDR3, as DNA: TGTGCCAGCAGTTACTCGGCCCTCTCGTTCTATGGCTACACCTTC.

The chain recombines TRBV7-9 with TRBJ2-1; D is undetermined. Germline V gene data show CDR1 as SEHNR and CDR2 as FQNEAQ (reference sequence). The germline V and J ends were trimmed by 5 bases and 13 bases, with 15 bases remaining between them. The CDR3 is 12 residues long. The chain's CDR3 is CASSPYSASQFF. The CDR3 region has the DNA TGTGCCAGCAGCCCCTATTCCGCCTCACAGTTCTTC.

This clone is a singleton in its sample. The chain uses TRBV7-2 and TRBJ2-7, with D perhaps matching TRBD2 (6 bases). V lost 3 bases and J lost 1, with 13 bases in between. CDR1 SGHTA and CDR2 FQGNSA come from the germline V gene. The CDR3 has 15 residues. In nucleotides, the CDR3 is TGTGCCAGCAGCTTTAATAGCGGAGGGTCCTACGAGCAGTACTTC. Translation gives CASSFNSGGSYEQYF.

The V and J genes are TRBV7-2 and TRBJ2-7, with 7 bases lining up with TRBD1. After removal of 5 bases from V and 6 bases from J, the junction contained 13 bases not matched to a gene. This CDR3 has 15 amino acids. Looked up from germline, CDR1 is SGHTA and CDR2 is FQGNSA. The CDR3 coding sequence is TGTGCCAGCAGCGGCGAGGGGGCAGGGATTGGCGAGCAGTACTTC. As protein: CASSGEGAGIGEQYF. The full variable domain, completed using reference TRBV7-2 and TRBJ2-7, is GAGVSQSPSNKVTEKGKDVELRCDPISGHTALYWYRQSLGQGLEFLIYFQGNSAPDKSGLPSDRFSAERTGGSVSTLTIQRTQQEDSAVYLCASSGEGAGIGEQYFGPGTRLTVT.

The chain has TRBV9 and TRBJ2-6; D call uncertain. CDR1 SGDLS and CDR2 YYNGEE come from the germline V gene. This CDR3 is 15 amino acids long. The V and J ends lost 0 bases and 3 bases respectively, with 7 bases between them. The CDR3, as DNA: TGTGCCAGCAGCGTAGATCCGGGTGGGGCCAACGTCCTGACTTTC. Its protein is CASSVDPGGANVLTF.

This rearrangement joins TRBV6-5 to TRBJ2-2; D is possibly TRBD1 (6 bases). Germline values: CDR1 MNHEY, CDR2 SVGAGI. The CDR3 is made up of 15 amino acids. V lost 10 bases to trimming and J lost 5 bases, with 20 bases between them. CDR3 in DNA: TGTGCCACTTCTGGGACACAACTTAATACCGGGGAGCTGTTTTTT. Translated: CATSGTQLNTGELFF.

The CDR3 spells CASSSFPGKPSYEQYF. The CDR3 DNA follows: TGTGCCAGCAGCTCGTTCCCAGGTAAACCCTCCTACGAGCAGTACTTC. The V and J genes are TRBV7-9 and TRBJ2-7; D remains ambiguous. V lost 4 bases and J lost 0, with 16 bases in between. Per the germline V gene, CDR1 is SEHNR and CDR2 is FQNEAQ (reference sequence). This CDR3 spans 16 amino acids.

The rearrangement joins TRBV28 to TRBJ2-7; 7 nucleotides agree with TRBD2. This CDR3 has 15 amino acids. V dropped 8 bases and J dropped 3; count of bases not matched to a gene: 13. CDR1 and CDR2 from the germline V gene are MDHEN and SYDVKM. The chain's CDR3 is CASRPGTTLGYEQYF. CDR3 sequence (DNA): TGTGCCAGCCGACCCGGGACTACCCTAGGCTACGAGCAGTACTTC.

The chain couples TRBV28 to TRBJ2-7; possible D gene TRBD2, 5 bases. Germline V lookup: CDR1 MDHEN, CDR2 SYDVKM. There are 14 residues in the CDR3. Trimming shortened V by 5 bases and J by 4 bases, and 15 bases separated the two germline ends. CDR3 in amino acids: CASSLSPGGYEQYF. The CDR3 nucleotides are TGTGCCAGCAGTCTCTCCCCCGGAGGTTACGAGCAGTACTTC.

V is TRBV28 and J is TRBJ1-6; 8 bases fit TRBD1. CDR1 and CDR2 from the germline V gene are MDHEN and SYDVKM. With 2 bases clipped from V and 8 bases from J, the junction kept 5 bases outside the gene matches. The CDR3 is 15 amino acids. DNA for the CDR3: TGTGCCAGCAGTTTAACGGGCAGGGGGCATTCACCCCTCCACTTT. Residues: CASSLTGRGHSPLHF.

The rearrangement links TRBV28 to TRBJ1-1; TRBD1 might be the D (5 bases). Germline V gives CDR1 MDHEN, CDR2 SYDVKM. The germline V and J ends were trimmed by 11 bases and 7 bases, with 20 bases remaining between them. CDR3 size: 13 residues. The CDR3 sequence: CASRKSGLGEAFF. CDR3 sequence (DNA): TGTGCCTCCCGGAAGTCAGGGTTAGGTGAAGCTTTCTTT. Filled out from reference TRBV28 and TRBJ1-1, the complete variable domain reads DVKVTQSSRYLVKRTGEKVFLECVQDMDHENMFWYRQDPGLGLRLIYFSYDVKMKEKGDIPEGYSVSREKKERFSLILESASTNQTSMYLCASRKSGLGEAFFGQGTRLTVV.

The chain carries TRBV28 and TRBJ2-7; D not resolved. Germline V gives CDR1 MDHEN, CDR2 SYDVKM. V was pared by 3 bases and J by 7 bases, with 13 bases between. CDR3 size: 13 residues. The CDR3 region has the DNA TGTGCCAGCAGTTTGAGTGGTAACGGGGAGCAGTACTTC. Amino acid sequence: CASSLSGNGEQYF.

The chain joins TRBV2 to TRBJ1-2; no clear D gene. Per germline, CDR1 SNHLY and CDR2 FYNNEI. The CDR3 sequence is 14 residues long. Trimming removed 6 bases from V and 6 bases from J, with 17 bases in between. CDR3 nucleotides: TGTGCCAGCAGCCGATGGAAGGAGCGGAATGGCTACACCTTC. Translated: CASSRWKERNGYTF.

The genes are TRBV10-3 and TRBJ2-1, with a tentative D call TRBD1 (5 bases). V was pared by 2 bases and J by 6 bases, with 5 bases between. This CDR3 contains 12 residues. The germline gives CDR1 ENHRY, CDR2 SYGVKD. The CDR3 DNA reads TGTGCCATCAGTGAGGGGGCCAATGAGCAGTTCTTC. Protein product: CAISEGANEQFF.

The gene calls are TRBV9 and TRBJ2-7; 11 bases match TRBD1. J was trimmed by 4 bases and V by 7 bases; bases with no gene match: 4. The CDR3 runs to 13 residues. Germline V gene data show CDR1 as SGDLS and CDR2 as YYNGEE. For the CDR3, the DNA is TGTGCCAGCGGACAGGGGGCGGAGTACGAGCAGTACTTC. Its protein is CASGQGAEYEQYF. Combining the CDR3 with reference TRBV9 and TRBJ2-7 gives the whole variable domain DSGVTQTPKHLITATGQRVTLRCSPRSGDLSVYWYQQSLDQGLQFLIQYYNGEERAKGNILERFSAQQFPDLHSELNLSSLELGDSALYFCASGQGAEYEQYFGPGTRLTVT.

This clone turned up a few times. At the DNA level, this CDR3 is encoded by other sequences in the same sample as well. V is TRBV29-1 and J is TRBJ2-5; D remains ambiguous. The CDR3 loop spans 12 amino acids. The ends were cut back, 3 bases at V and 2 bases at J, with 7 bases in the middle. Germline V gene data show CDR1 as SQVTM and CDR2 as ANQGSEA. The CDR3 here is CSVDPQQETQYF. DNA of the CDR3: TGCAGCGTTGATCCTCAGCAAGAGACCCAGTACTTC.

This sequence joins TRBV4-3 and TRBJ2-7; D may be TRBD1 (5 bases). From germline, CDR1 is LGHNA and CDR2 YSLEER. V lost 4 bases, J lost 2 bases, and 21 bases lay in between. The CDR3 is made up of 17 amino acids. The CDR3 loop is CASSPFIGARDPYEQYF. The CDR3, as DNA: TGCGCCAGCAGCCCGTTTATAGGAGCCAGGGATCCCTACGAGCAGTACTTC.

The CDR3 spells CASKPGTGSNQPQHF. In DNA, the CDR3 is TGTGCCAGCAAACCTGGGACAGGGAGCAATCAGCCCCAGCATTTT. This sequence joins TRBV19 and TRBJ1-5; 9 bases align to TRBD1. Germline CDR1 and CDR2: LNHDA and SQIVND (reference sequence). The V and J ends lost 9 bases and 1 base, in that order; junction bases with no gene match: 7. This CDR3 comprises 15 residues.

The V call is TRBV11-2, the J call TRBJ1-2; D uncertain. The length of the CDR3 is 12 residues. Trimming shortened V by 5 bases and J by 8 bases, and 12 bases separated the two germline ends. Germline lookup yields CDR1 SGHAT and CDR2 FQNNGV. CDR3 in DNA: TGTGCCAGCAGCCGGCACGGGTCAGGCTACACCTTC. It translates to CASSRHGSGYTF.

The chain carries TRBV7-2 and TRBJ2-3, with TRBD2 matching over 10 bases. With 3 bases clipped from V and 2 bases from J, the junction kept 8 bases outside the gene matches. CDR3 length: 17 amino acids. In germline, CDR1 is SGHTA, CDR2 FQGNSA. The CDR3 loop reads CASSLASGRGDTDTQYF. The CDR3 DNA follows: TGTGCCAGCAGCTTGGCTAGCGGGAGAGGCGACACAGATACGCAGTATTTT.

The chain couples TRBV28 to TRBJ2-4, with 8 positions matching TRBD1. J gave up 11 bases and V 3 bases, and 9 bases lay outside the gene matches. Per germline, CDR1 MDHEN and CDR2 SYDVKM. The CDR3 is made up of 14 amino acids. DNA of the CDR3: TGTGCCAGCAGTTTCACCGGACAGGGTAGTGTTCAGTACTTC. Translating gives CASSFTGQGSVQYF.

Here the CDR3 reads CSVEWGPGEKLFF. The CDR3 DNA follows: TGCAGCGTTGAATGGGGGCCGGGTGAAAAACTGTTTTTT. The V gene is TRBV29-1, the J gene TRBJ1-4, with a tentative D call TRBD1 (6 bases). V was cut by 2 bases and J by 7 bases, with 11 bases left in between. Germline V gives CDR1 SQVTM, CDR2 ANQGSEA. CDR3 size: 13 residues.

This rearrangement joins TRBV11-2 to TRBJ1-2; no firm D call. V was clipped by 0 bases and J by 6 bases, with 14 bases between them. The CDR3 spans 15 residues. CDR1 and CDR2 from the germline V gene are SGHAT and FQNNGV. CDR3 DNA sequence: TGTGCCAGCAGCTTAGATCACCCCACCCCAGATGGCTACACCTTC. Its protein product is CASSLDHPTPDGYTF.

The V gene is TRBV5-4, the J gene TRBJ2-1; TRBD2 might be the D (6 bases). Trimming shortened V by 2 bases and J by 8 bases, and 14 bases separated the two germline ends. There are 14 residues in the CDR3. The germline V gene has CDR1 SGHNT and CDR2 YYREEE (reference sequence). CDR3 loop: CASSFRGWGDEQFF. CDR3 bases: TGTGCCAGCAGCTTCCGGGGGTGGGGGGATGAGCAGTTCTTC.

This rearrangement joins TRBV2 to TRBJ2-2; D is undetermined. Germline V gene sequence: CDR1 SNHLY, CDR2 FYNNEI. CDR3 size: 15 residues. The V and J ends lost 4 bases and 0 bases respectively, with 9 bases between them. In DNA form, the CDR3 reads TGTGCCAGCAGTGTGAACCGGGCGAACACCGGGGAGCTGTTTTTT. This translates into CASSVNRANTGELFF.

The chain couples TRBV7-2 to TRBJ1-5; 8 positions agree with TRBD1. With 5 bases clipped from V and 3 bases from J, the junction kept 12 bases outside the gene matches. The length of the CDR3 is 17 residues. Germline V gives CDR1 SGHTA, CDR2 FQGNSA. The CDR3 bases are TGTGCCAGCAGCCCGTACAGGGGGTCCCGTTTCAATCAGCCCCAGCATTTT. As protein: CASSPYRGSRFNQPQHF.

The genes are TRBV2 and TRBJ2-7; D is uncertain. V gave up 6 bases and J gave up 3 bases, with 6 bases separating them. The germline V gene encodes CDR1 SNHLY and CDR2 FYNNEI. This CDR3 region has 11 residues. The chain's CDR3 is CASSLNYEQYF. The DNA of the CDR3 is TGTGCCAGCAGCCTAAACTACGAGCAGTACTTC.

This chain connects TRBV6-5 to TRBJ2-1; 7 bases align to TRBD2. The CDR3 has 13 residues. V lost 6 bases, J lost 7 bases, and 6 bases stayed unmatched. In germline, CDR1 is MNHEY, CDR2 SVGAGI. CDR3 residues: CASSNGGRNEQFF. CDR3 coding DNA: TGTGCCAGCAGCAACGGGGGGAGGAATGAGCAGTTCTTC.

This clone came up once. The V call is TRBV6-1, the J call TRBJ1-4; 7 bases are shared with TRBD1. The germline CDR1 and CDR2 sequences are MNHNS and SASEGT. V was clipped by 1 base and J by 7 bases; unmatched bases: 6. CDR3 length: 15 amino acids. The CDR3 nucleotides read TGTGCCAGCAGTGAAGTTCGAGGGGGCGGTGAAAAACTGTTTTTT. Amino acid sequence: CASSEVRGGGEKLFF.

J is TRBJ2-5 and V is TRBV6-4; unclear D gene. The CDR3 is 12 residues long. CDR1 is MRHNA, CDR2 SNTAGT, per germline. Trimming removed 3 bases from V and 3 bases from J, with 5 bases in between. CDR3 in amino acids: CASSELEETQYF. CDR3 DNA sequence: TGTGCCAGCAGTGAACTGGAAGAGACCCAGTACTTC.